Listed below are T cell receptor beta chains from one sample, sequenced in a study of shared clonotypes between healthy human individuals. The method was immunoSEQ multiplex PCR; TCRdb's version includes in-frame clones alone and lacks a portion of them. The data contain about 1.5 million clones, roughly 96% of them singletons. The sample comprised naive CD4+ T cells sorted from blood. The receptors here all came from a young man in good health. CDR3s include the opening cysteine and the closing phenylalanine or tryptophan. A D gene is named only where the DNA matches it firmly. Size values are once, few and many counts, or a class for expanded clones, and some rows have none.

V gene: TRBV29-1
clone size: once
D gene: NA
J gene: TRBJ2-2
CDR3 protein: CSVGGTGELFF
CDR3 DNA: TGCAGCGTTGGGGGAACCGGGGAGCTGTTTTTT

V gene: TRBV19
clone size: NA
D gene: TRBD1
J gene: TRBJ1-3
CDR3 protein: CASSIGTAVSGNTIYF
CDR3 DNA: TGTGCCAGTAGTATCGGGACAGCGGTTTCTGGAAACACCATATATTTT

V gene: TRBV5-8
clone size: NA
D gene: TRBD2
J gene: TRBJ2-3
CDR3 protein: CASSRFAGGAGVDTQYF
CDR3 DNA: TGTGCCAGCAGCCGTTTCGCGGGGGGCGCAGGGGTAGATACGCAGTATTTT

V gene: TRBV27
clone size: NA
D gene: NA
J gene: TRBJ1-1
CDR3 protein: CASRRAPQMNTEAFF
CDR3 DNA: TGTGCCAGCAGGCGGGCACCCCAAATGAACACTGAAGCTTTCTTT

V gene: TRBV5-1
clone size: NA
D gene: TRBD1
J gene: TRBJ2-1
CDR3 protein: CASSLWGQGGNEQFF
CDR3 DNA: TGCGCCAGCAGCTTGTGGGGACAGGGAGGTAATGAGCAGTTCTTC

V gene: TRBV13
clone size: NA
D gene: NA
J gene: TRBJ2-3
CDR3 protein: CASSLELGDTQYF
CDR3 DNA: TGTGCCAGCAGCTTAGAACTAGGGGATACGCAGTATTTT

V gene: TRBV5-1
clone size: NA
D gene: TRBD1
J gene: TRBJ1-5
CDR3 protein: CASSLADFHRGGNQPQHF
CDR3 DNA: TGCGCCAGCAGCTTGGCCGACTTTCACAGGGGCGGCAATCAGCCCCAGCATTTT

V gene: TRBV5-1
clone size: NA
D gene: NA
J gene: TRBJ2-3
CDR3 protein: CASSFMGGTQYF
CDR3 DNA: TGCGCCAGCAGCTTTATGGGCGGTACGCAGTATTTT

V gene: TRBV6-6
clone size: NA
D gene: NA
J gene: TRBJ1-1
CDR3 protein: CARRGQGLYTEAFF
CDR3 DNA: TGTGCCAGACGGGGCCAGGGGTTGTACACTGAAGCTTTCTTT

V gene: TRBV9
clone size: few
D gene: NA
J gene: TRBJ2-7
CDR3 protein: CASSVDPLSYEQYF
CDR3 DNA: TGTGCCAGCAGCGTAGACCCCCTTTCCTACGAGCAGTACTTC

V gene: TRBV5-1
clone size: NA
D gene: NA
J gene: TRBJ1-3
CDR3 protein: CASSLGNIPSGNTIYF
CDR3 DNA: TGCGCCAGCAGCTTAGGAAACATCCCATCTGGAAACACCATATATTTT

V gene: TRBV7-9
clone size: NA
D gene: NA
J gene: TRBJ2-2
CDR3 protein: CVTWETTGELFF
CDR3 DNA: TGTGTCACCTGGGAGACCACCGGGGAGCTGTTTTTT

V gene: TRBV7-2
clone size: NA
D gene: NA
J gene: TRBJ2-4
CDR3 protein: CASSLLLGWTKNIQYF
CDR3 DNA: TGTGCCAGCAGCTTATTACTGGGTTGGACCAAAAACATTCAGTACTTC

V gene: TRBV5-6
clone size: NA
D gene: NA
J gene: TRBJ2-3
CDR3 protein: CASSQQGATSTDTQYF
CDR3 DNA: TGTGCCAGCAGCCAGCAGGGAGCGACTAGCACAGATACGCAGTATTTT

V gene: TRBV9
clone size: NA
D gene: NA
J gene: TRBJ2-1
CDR3 protein: CASSARTISSYNEQFF
CDR3 DNA: TGTGCCAGCAGCGCCCGGACAATAAGCTCCTACAATGAGCAGTTCTTC

V gene: TRBV5-4
clone size: NA
D gene: TRBD2
J gene: TRBJ2-1
CDR3 protein: CASSSRAGTSGNNEQFF
CDR3 DNA: TGTGCCAGCAGCTCTAGGGCCGGGACTAGCGGTAACAATGAGCAGTTCTTC

V gene: TRBV7-3
clone size: NA
D gene: NA
J gene: TRBJ2-1
CDR3 protein: CANSLRIFVPSSYNEQFF
CDR3 DNA: TGTGCCAACAGCTTAAGAATATTCGTACCGAGCTCCTACAATGAGCAGTTCTTC

V gene: TRBV4-1
clone size: NA
D gene: NA
J gene: TRBJ2-5
CDR3 protein: CASSQVSASETQYF
CDR3 DNA: TGCGCCAGCAGCCAAGTATCCGCCTCGGAGACCCAGTACTTC

V gene: TRBV20-1
clone size: NA
D gene: NA
J gene: TRBJ1-2
CDR3 protein: CRAEGNYGYTF
CDR3 DNA: TGCAGAGCGGAGGGGAACTATGGCTACACCTTC

V gene: TRBV2
clone size: NA
D gene: NA
J gene: TRBJ2-3
CDR3 protein: CASTEGLGVSQYF
CDR3 DNA: TGTGCCAGCACCGAAGGGTTGGGAGTTTCGCAGTATTTT

V gene: TRBV10-3
clone size: NA
D gene: TRBD2
J gene: TRBJ2-1
CDR3 protein: CAISGGLAGGNEQFF
CDR3 DNA: TGTGCCATCAGCGGGGGACTAGCGGGAGGTAATGAGCAGTTCTTC

V gene: TRBV19
clone size: NA
D gene: TRBD2
J gene: TRBJ2-3
CDR3 protein: CATSGRSADTQYF
CDR3 DNA: TGTGCCACCAGCGGGAGATCGGCAGATACGCAGTATTTT

V gene: TRBV5-1
clone size: NA
D gene: TRBD2
J gene: TRBJ2-5
CDR3 protein: CASRETSGRETQYF
CDR3 DNA: TGCGCCAGCAGGGAAACTAGCGGGAGGGAGACCCAGTACTTC

V gene: TRBV11-2
clone size: NA
D gene: TRBD2
J gene: TRBJ2-3
CDR3 protein: CASSPTGPGGSGRADTQYF
CDR3 DNA: TGTGCCAGCAGCCCGACTGGGCCAGGGGGGAGCGGGAGGGCAGATACGCAGTATTTT

V gene: TRBV7-3
clone size: NA
D gene: TRBD2
J gene: TRBJ2-3
CDR3 protein: CASSDQGLAGVNTQYF
CDR3 DNA: TGTGCCAGCAGCGATCAGGGACTAGCGGGAGTGAATACGCAGTATTTT

V gene: TRBV2
clone size: NA
D gene: TRBD2
J gene: TRBJ2-1
CDR3 protein: CASSEALRLAVYNEQFF
CDR3 DNA: TGTGCCAGCAGTGAAGCGCTTCGACTAGCGGTCTACAATGAGCAGTTCTTC

V gene: TRBV5-1
clone size: NA
D gene: NA
J gene: TRBJ1-2
CDR3 protein: CASSLDPGRRSGYTF
CDR3 DNA: TGCGCCAGCAGCTTGGATCCGGGTCGAAGGTCTGGCTACACCTTC

V gene: TRBV2
clone size: NA
D gene: TRBD2
J gene: TRBJ2-1
CDR3 protein: CASSDYVLAGVGNEQFF
CDR3 DNA: TGTGCCAGCAGTGATTACGTCCTAGCGGGAGTCGGCAATGAGCAGTTCTTC

V gene: TRBV5-6
clone size: NA
D gene: NA
J gene: TRBJ1-4
CDR3 protein: CASSPAGTPNEKLFF
CDR3 DNA: TGTGCCAGCAGCCCAGCCGGGACCCCAAATGAAAAACTGTTTTTT

V gene: TRBV9
clone size: NA
D gene: NA
J gene: TRBJ1-2
CDR3 protein: CASSSLVADYGYTF
CDR3 DNA: TGTGCCAGCAGCTCTCTGGTGGCGGACTATGGCTACACCTTC

V gene: TRBV20-1
clone size: many
D gene: NA
J gene: TRBJ2-1
CDR3 protein: CSARPRVEQFF
CDR3 DNA: TGCAGTGCTCGCCCGAGGGTTGAGCAGTTCTTC

V gene: TRBV7-2
clone size: once
D gene: TRBD2
J gene: TRBJ2-7
CDR3 protein: CASSSGARGGPYEQYF
CDR3 DNA: TGTGCCAGCAGCTCCGGGGCGCGGGGGGGTCCCTACGAGCAGTACTTC

V gene: TRBV9
clone size: NA
D gene: TRBD2
J gene: TRBJ2-5
CDR3 protein: CASSPSGFQETQYF
CDR3 DNA: TGTGCCAGCAGCCCTAGCGGATTCCAAGAGACCCAGTACTTC

V gene: TRBV7-9
clone size: NA
D gene: NA
J gene: TRBJ2-1
CDR3 protein: CASSRLGGTYNEQFF
CDR3 DNA: TGTGCCAGCAGCCGTTTGGGCGGGACCTACAATGAGCAGTTCTTC

V gene: TRBV28
clone size: NA
D gene: TRBD1
J gene: TRBJ1-2
CDR3 protein: CASSPLGTGSPANYGYTF
CDR3 DNA: TGTGCCAGCAGCCCTTTAGGGACAGGTAGTCCGGCTAACTATGGCTACACCTTC

V gene: TRBV5-8
clone size: NA
D gene: TRBD1
J gene: TRBJ2-2
CDR3 protein: CASSLESGTGLIRELFF
CDR3 DNA: TGTGCCAGCAGCTTGGAGAGCGGGACAGGGTTGATTCGGGAGCTGTTTTTT

V gene: TRBV11-2
clone size: NA
D gene: NA
J gene: TRBJ1-3
CDR3 protein: CASSSVGARGNTIYF
CDR3 DNA: TGTGCCAGCAGCTCCGTCGGGGCTCGCGGAAACACCATATATTTT

V gene: TRBV5-1
clone size: NA
D gene: TRBD1
J gene: TRBJ1-4
CDR3 protein: CASSLGTGGRDFQAEKLFF
CDR3 DNA: TGCGCCAGCAGCTTGGGGACAGGGGGTAGAGATTTCCAGGCAGAAAAACTGTTTTTT

V gene: TRBV5-4
clone size: NA
D gene: NA
J gene: TRBJ2-7
CDR3 protein: CASRARGSYEQYF
CDR3 DNA: TGTGCCAGCAGGGCCCGGGGCTCCTACGAGCAGTACTTC

V gene: TRBV11-2
clone size: once
D gene: NA
J gene: TRBJ1-4
CDR3 protein: CASSLGQPATNEKLFF
CDR3 DNA: TGTGCCAGCAGCTTAGGACAGCCTGCAACTAATGAAAAACTGTTTTTT